These T cell receptor beta chains were read from a single sample in a study of blood T cell repertoires in COVID-19. Repertoires were generated with immunoSEQ multiplex PCR, while TCRdb's copy carries only in-frame clones and drops some. The sample contains 120,000 to 150,000 clones, around nine tenths of which appear only once. Sequencing input: peripheral blood. These TCRs come from a human donor in a cohort sampled during active COVID-19. CDR3s include the opening cysteine and the closing phenylalanine or tryptophan. The D gene is left open where the match is weak. The size entry is marked missing in some rows and otherwise reads once, few, many or a size class.

v_gene,j_gene,abundance,d_gene,CDR3aa,CDR3nt
TRBV6-1,TRBJ2-1,-,TRBD2,CASSESEREVLNEQFF,TGTGCCAGCAGTGAATCGGAGCGGGAAGTCTTAAATGAGCAGTTCTTC
TRBV27,TRBJ2-7,-,TRBD1,CASSSDPGQTLYEQYF,TGTGCCAGCAGTTCAGATCCGGGACAGACCTTATACGAGCAGTACTTC
TRBV19,TRBJ2-2,-,-,CASTPGIAGELFF,TGTGCCAGTACCCCCGGGATAGCCGGGGAGCTGTTTTTT
TRBV29-1,TRBJ2-7,-,TRBD1,CSVADRSSYEQYF,TGCAGCGTTGCGGACAGGAGCTCCTACGAGCAGTACTTC
TRBV28,TRBJ2-7,-,-,CASSFSPGRATSYEQYF,TGTGCCAGCAGTTTCTCCCCAGGGCGAGCTACCTCCTACGAGCAGTACTTC
TRBV7-9,TRBJ2-2,-,-,CASSLYRASGELFF,TGTGCCAGCAGCTTATACAGGGCTAGCGGGGAGCTGTTTTTT
TRBV15,TRBJ1-3,-,TRBD1,CATSRGGKGAASGNTIYF,TGTGCCACCAGCAGAGGTGGGAAGGGGGCAGCTTCTGGAAACACCATATATTTT
TRBV30,TRBJ1-2,many,TRBD1,CAWSEAAGGDYGYTF,TGTGCCTGGAGTGAAGCTGCAGGGGGTGACTATGGCTACACCTTC
TRBV12-3/TRBV12-4,TRBJ1-4,-,-,CASSFNRVMKLFF,TGTGCCAGCAGTTTTAACAGGGTGATGAAACTGTTTTTT
TRBV30,TRBJ2-2,once,-,CAWSGLRQEDGELFF,TGTGCCTGGAGTGGCCTGAGGCAGGAGGACGGGGAGCTGTTTTTT
TRBV4-1,TRBJ2-5,-,-,CASSQDGEETQYF,TGCGCCAGCAGCCAAGATGGAGAGGAGACCCAGTACTTC
TRBV30,TRBJ1-5,-,-,CAWSPGQSNQPQHF,TGTGCCTGGAGTCCTGGACAGAGCAATCAGCCCCAGCATTTT
TRBV28,TRBJ2-2,-,TRBD2,CASSRAGVRAGELFF,TGTGCCAGCAGTAGAGCGGGAGTCAGAGCCGGGGAGCTGTTTTTT
TRBV5-6,TRBJ2-1,-,-,CASSSWTMGEQFF,TGTGCCAGCAGTTCTTGGACTATGGGGGAGCAGTTCTTC
TRBV7-8,TRBJ1-3,-,TRBD1,CASSSMGQVRNTIYF,TGTGCCAGCAGCTCGATGGGACAGGTTCGGAACACCATATATTTT
TRBV19,TRBJ2-4,few,-,CASSSVIAKNIQYF,TGTGCCAGTAGTAGTGTCATAGCCAAAAACATTCAGTACTTC
TRBV11-1,TRBJ1-2,-,TRBD1,CASGKRTGLEGYTF,TGTGCCAGCGGCAAACGGACAGGGCTAGAGGGCTACACCTTC
TRBV11-2,TRBJ2-6,-,-,CASSPGPGANVLTF,TGTGCCAGCTCCCCCGGTCCTGGGGCCAACGTCCTGACTTTC
TRBV28,TRBJ1-6,-,-,CASTIVAGAVTSPLHF,TGTGCCAGCACCATCGTAGCGGGGGCGGTCACTTCACCCCTCCACTTT
TRBV6-1,TRBJ2-7,-,TRBD2,CASSERETQALREQYF,TGTGCCAGCAGTGAGCGGGAGACACAGGCTCTACGCGAGCAGTACTTC
TRBV28,TRBJ1-4,once,-,CASSFREEKLFF,TGTGCCAGCAGTTTCAGGGAAGAAAAACTGTTTTTT
TRBV27,TRBJ2-7,-,-,CATAQGPAYEQYF,TGTGCCACCGCACAGGGTCCGGCCTACGAGCAGTACTTC
TRBV6-6,TRBJ2-5,-,TRBD1,CASSWTGEETQYF,TGTGCCAGCAGTTGGACAGGGGAAGAGACCCAGTACTTC
TRBV28,TRBJ2-7,-,-,CASSSIPKRASYEQYF,TGTGCCAGCAGTTCAATTCCCAAGCGGGCCTCCTACGAGCAGTACTTC
TRBV3-1/TRBV3-2,TRBJ1-3,-,-,CASSRPNEGVGNTIYF,TGTGCCAGCAGCCGACCTAACGAAGGGGTTGGAAACACCATATATTTT
TRBV5-1,TRBJ1-4,few,TRBD1,CASSQQGSTNEKLFF,TGCGCCAGCAGCCAACAGGGGTCTACTAATGAAAAACTGTTTTTT
TRBV19,TRBJ1-4,-,-,CASSQAKATNEKLFF,TGTGCCAGTTCGCAGGCGAAAGCAACTAATGAAAAACTGTTTTTT
TRBV7-2,TRBJ2-3,once,-,CASSLDRERDTQYF,TGTGCCAGCAGCTTAGACAGGGAAAGAGATACGCAGTATTTT
TRBV18,TRBJ2-3,-,-,CASSPRGGGSSTDTQYF,TGTGCCAGCTCACCGAGGGGAGGCGGCTCTAGCACAGATACGCAGTATTTT